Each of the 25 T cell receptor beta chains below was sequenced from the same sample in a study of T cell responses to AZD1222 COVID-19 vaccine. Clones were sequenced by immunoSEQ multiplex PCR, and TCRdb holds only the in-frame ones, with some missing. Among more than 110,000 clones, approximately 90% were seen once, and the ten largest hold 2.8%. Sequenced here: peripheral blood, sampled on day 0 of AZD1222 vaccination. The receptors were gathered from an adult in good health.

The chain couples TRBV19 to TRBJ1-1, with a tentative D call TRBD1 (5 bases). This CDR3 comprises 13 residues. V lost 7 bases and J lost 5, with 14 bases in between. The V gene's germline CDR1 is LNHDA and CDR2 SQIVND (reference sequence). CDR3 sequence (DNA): TGTGCCAGTATGCCCAGGGAGGGGACTGAAGCTTTCTTT. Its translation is CASMPREGTEAFF.

CDR3 coding DNA: TGTGCCAGCAGTCGGGGTCCTCTGGACATTCAGTACTTC. Amino acid sequence: CASSRGPLDIQYF. The chain recombines TRBV28 with TRBJ2-4, with D maybe TRBD2 (5 bases). The CDR3 runs to 13 residues. From germline, CDR1 is MDHEN and CDR2 SYDVKM. The V end lost 5 bases, the J end lost 8 bases, and 13 bases lay between the germline ends. The full variable domain, in which reference TRBV28 and TRBJ2-4 provide the parts outside the CDR3, is DVKVTQSSRYLVKRTGEKVFLECVQDMDHENMFWYRQDPGLGLRLIYFSYDVKMKEKGDIPEGYSVSREKKERFSLILESASTNQTSMYLCASSRGPLDIQYFGAGTRLSVL.

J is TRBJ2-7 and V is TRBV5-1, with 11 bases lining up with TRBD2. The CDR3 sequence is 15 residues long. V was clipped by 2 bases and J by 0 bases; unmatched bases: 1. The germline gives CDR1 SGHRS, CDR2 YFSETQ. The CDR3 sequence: CASSFTSGSSYEQYF. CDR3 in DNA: TGCGCCAGCAGCTTCACTAGCGGGAGCTCCTACGAGCAGTACTTC.

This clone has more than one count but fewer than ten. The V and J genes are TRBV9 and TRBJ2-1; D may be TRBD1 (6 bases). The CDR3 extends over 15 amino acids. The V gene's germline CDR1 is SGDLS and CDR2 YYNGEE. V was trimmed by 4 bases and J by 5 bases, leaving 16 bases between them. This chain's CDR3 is CASSFSGHSNNEQFF. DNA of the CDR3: TGTGCCAGCAGCTTCTCGGGACACTCGAACAATGAGCAGTTCTTC.

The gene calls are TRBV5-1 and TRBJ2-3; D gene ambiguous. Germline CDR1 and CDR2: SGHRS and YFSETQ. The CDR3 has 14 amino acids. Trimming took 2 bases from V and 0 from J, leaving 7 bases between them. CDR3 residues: CASSLPHSTDTQYF. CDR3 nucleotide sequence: TGCGCCAGCAGCTTACCCCATAGCACAGATACGCAGTATTTT.

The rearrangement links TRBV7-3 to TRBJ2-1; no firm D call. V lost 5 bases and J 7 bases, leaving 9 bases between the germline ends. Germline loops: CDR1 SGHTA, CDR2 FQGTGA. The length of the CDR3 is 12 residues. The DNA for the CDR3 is TGTGCCAGCAGCCTAATGGGAAATGAGCAGTTCTTC. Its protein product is CASSLMGNEQFF.

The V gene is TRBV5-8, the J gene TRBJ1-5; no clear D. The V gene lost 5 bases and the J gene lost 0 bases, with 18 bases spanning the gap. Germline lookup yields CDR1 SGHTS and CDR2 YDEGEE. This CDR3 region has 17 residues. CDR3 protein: CASSAGFGPYSNQPQHF. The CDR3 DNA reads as TGTGCCAGCAGTGCAGGATTTGGCCCTTATAGCAATCAGCCCCAGCATTTT.

The CDR3 bases are TGTGCCAGCAGAAAGACAAGAATTTATAGCAATCAGCCCCAGCATTTT. This translates into CASRKTRIYSNQPQHF. The chain uses TRBV28 and TRBJ1-5, with no clear D. Germline assignment: CDR1 MDHEN and CDR2 SYDVKM. This CDR3 contains 16 residues. V lost 6 bases, J lost 0 bases, and 15 bases lay in between.

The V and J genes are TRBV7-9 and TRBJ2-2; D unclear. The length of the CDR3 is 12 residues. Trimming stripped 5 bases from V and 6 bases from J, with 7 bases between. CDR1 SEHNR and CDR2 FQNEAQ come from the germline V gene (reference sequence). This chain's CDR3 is CASSPPAGELFF. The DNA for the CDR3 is TGTGCCAGCAGCCCCCCCGCCGGGGAGCTGTTTTTT. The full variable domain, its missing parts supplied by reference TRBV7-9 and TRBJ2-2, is DTGVSQNPRHKITKRGQNVTFRCDPISEHNRLYWYRQTLGQGPEFLTYFQNEAQLEKSRLLSDRFSAERPKGSFSTLEIQRTEQGDSAMYLCASSPPAGELFFGEGSRLTVL.

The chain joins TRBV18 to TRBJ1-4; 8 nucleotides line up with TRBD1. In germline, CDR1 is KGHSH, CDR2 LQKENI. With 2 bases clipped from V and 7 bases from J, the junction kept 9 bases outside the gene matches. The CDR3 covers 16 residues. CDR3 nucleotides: TGTGCCAGCTCACCAAACGGACAGGGAGGCGGTGAAAAACTGTTTTTT. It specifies CASSPNGQGGGEKLFF.

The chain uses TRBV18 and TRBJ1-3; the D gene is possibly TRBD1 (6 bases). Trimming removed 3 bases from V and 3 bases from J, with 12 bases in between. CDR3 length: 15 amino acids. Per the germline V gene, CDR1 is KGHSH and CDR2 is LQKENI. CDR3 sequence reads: CASSPVQGGGNTIYF. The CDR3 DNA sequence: TGTGCCAGCTCACCCGTACAGGGTGGTGGAAACACCATATATTTT.

The CDR3 DNA reads TGCGCCAGCAGCCAAGGGGCTCAGGGGGACAGGCGCTACGAGCAGTACTTC. This codes for CASSQGAQGDRRYEQYF. The chain is built from TRBV4-1 and TRBJ2-7; 8 bases are a match to TRBD1. The CDR3 totals 17 residues. J lost 3 bases, V lost 1 base, and 11 bases had no gene match. CDR1 MGHRA and CDR2 YSYEKL come from the germline V gene.

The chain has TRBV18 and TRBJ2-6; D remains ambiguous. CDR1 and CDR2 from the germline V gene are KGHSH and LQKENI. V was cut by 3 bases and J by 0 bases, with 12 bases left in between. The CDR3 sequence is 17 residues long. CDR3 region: CASSPGKLPSGANVLTF. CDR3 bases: TGTGCCAGCTCACCGGGGAAACTACCCTCTGGGGCCAACGTCCTGACTTTC.

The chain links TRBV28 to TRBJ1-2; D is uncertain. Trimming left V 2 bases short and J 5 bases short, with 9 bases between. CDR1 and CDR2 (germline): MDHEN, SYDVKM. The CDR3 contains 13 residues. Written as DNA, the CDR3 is TGTGCCAGCAGTTTACGGCAGCTTTATGGCTACACCTTC. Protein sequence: CASSLRQLYGYTF.

DNA of the CDR3: TGTGCCAGCAGTCGGGCAGGGTCACCTCCCGGGGAGCTGTTTTTT. Encoded protein: CASSRAGSPPGELFF. The rearrangement links TRBV6-5 to TRBJ2-2; D is perhaps TRBD1 (5 bases). The CDR3 covers 15 residues. Trimming left V 5 bases short and J 6 bases short, with 16 bases between. Germline-derived CDR1 and CDR2 are MNHEY and SVGAGI.

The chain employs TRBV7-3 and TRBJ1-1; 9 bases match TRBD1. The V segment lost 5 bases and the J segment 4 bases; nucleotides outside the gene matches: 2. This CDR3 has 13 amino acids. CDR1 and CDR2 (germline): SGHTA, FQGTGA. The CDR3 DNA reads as TGTGCCAGCAGCAAACAGGGGGCCACTGAAGCTTTCTTT. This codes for CASSKQGATEAFF.

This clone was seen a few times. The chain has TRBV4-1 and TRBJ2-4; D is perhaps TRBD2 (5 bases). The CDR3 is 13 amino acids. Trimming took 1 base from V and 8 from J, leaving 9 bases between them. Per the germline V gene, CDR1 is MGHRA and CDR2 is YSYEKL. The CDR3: CASSQGGLDIQYF. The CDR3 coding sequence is TGCGCCAGCAGCCAAGGCGGGTTGGACATTCAGTACTTC.

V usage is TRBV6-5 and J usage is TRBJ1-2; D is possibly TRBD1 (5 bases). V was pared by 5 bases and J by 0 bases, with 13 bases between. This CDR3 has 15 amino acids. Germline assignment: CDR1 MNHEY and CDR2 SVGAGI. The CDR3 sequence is CASSQLRGANYGYTF. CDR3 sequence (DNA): TGTGCCAGCAGTCAATTAAGGGGAGCTAACTATGGCTACACCTTC.

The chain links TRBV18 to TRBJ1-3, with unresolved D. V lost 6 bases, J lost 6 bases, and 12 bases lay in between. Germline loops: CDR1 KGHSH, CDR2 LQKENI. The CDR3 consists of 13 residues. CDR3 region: CASSPQSSNTIYF. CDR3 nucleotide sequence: TGTGCCAGCTCTCCCCAATCTTCAAACACCATATATTTT. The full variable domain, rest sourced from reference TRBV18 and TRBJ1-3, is NAGVMQNPRHLVRRRGQEARLRCSPMKGHSHVYWYRQLPEEGLKFMVYLQKENIIDESGMPKERFSAEFPKEGPSILRIQQVVRGDSAAYFCASSPQSSNTIYFGEGSWLTVV.

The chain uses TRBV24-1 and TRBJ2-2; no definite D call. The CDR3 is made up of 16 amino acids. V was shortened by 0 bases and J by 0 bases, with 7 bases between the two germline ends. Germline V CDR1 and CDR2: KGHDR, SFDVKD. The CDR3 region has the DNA TGTGCCACCAGTGATTTGCGCAGGACGAACACCGGGGAGCTGTTTTTT. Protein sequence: CATSDLRRTNTGELFF.

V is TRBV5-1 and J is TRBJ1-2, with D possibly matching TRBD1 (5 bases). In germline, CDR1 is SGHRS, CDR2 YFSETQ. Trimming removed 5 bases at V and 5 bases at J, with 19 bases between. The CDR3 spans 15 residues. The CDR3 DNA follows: TGCGCCAGCAGGCCCACCCCAACCGAGGGGTATGGCTACACCTTC. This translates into CASRPTPTEGYGYTF.

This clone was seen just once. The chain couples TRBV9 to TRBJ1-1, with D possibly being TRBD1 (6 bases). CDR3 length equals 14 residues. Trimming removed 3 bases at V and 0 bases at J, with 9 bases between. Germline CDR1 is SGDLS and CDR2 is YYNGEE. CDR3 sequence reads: CASSADSLNTEAFF. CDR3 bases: TGTGCCAGCAGCGCGGACAGCTTGAACACTGAAGCTTTCTTT.

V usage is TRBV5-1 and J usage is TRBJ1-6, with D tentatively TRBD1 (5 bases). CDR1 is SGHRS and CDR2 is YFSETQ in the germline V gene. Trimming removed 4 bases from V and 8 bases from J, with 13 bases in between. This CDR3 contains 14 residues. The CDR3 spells CASSSRARDSPLHF. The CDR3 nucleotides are TGCGCCAGCAGCAGCAGGGCCAGGGATTCACCCCTCCACTTT.

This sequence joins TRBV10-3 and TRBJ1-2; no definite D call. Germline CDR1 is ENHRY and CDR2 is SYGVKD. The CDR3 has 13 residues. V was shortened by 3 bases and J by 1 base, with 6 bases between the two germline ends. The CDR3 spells CAISDPDNYGYTF. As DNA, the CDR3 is TGTGCCATCAGTGACCCGGATAACTATGGCTACACCTTC.

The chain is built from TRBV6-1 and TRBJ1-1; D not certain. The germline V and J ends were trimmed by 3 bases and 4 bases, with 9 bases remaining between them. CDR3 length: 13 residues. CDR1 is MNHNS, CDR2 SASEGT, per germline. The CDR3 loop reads CASSDFALTEAFF. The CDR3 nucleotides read TGTGCCAGCAGTGATTTTGCCCTCACTGAAGCTTTCTTT.